Listed below are T cell receptor beta chains from one sample, sequenced in a study of PD-L1 blockade in urothelial cancer. Measured with immunoSEQ multiplex PCR; TCRdb has only the in-frame clones, and not every one. In the table there are 35,000 to 50,000 clones, about four fifths of which are singletons. The sample was PBMCs, taken around atezolizumab (anti-PD-L1) treatment. These receptor sequences come from a man between 65 and 85 years old with urothelial cancer. The CDR3 runs from the conserved cysteine through the conserved F or W. D genes are given only for firm matches. A row's size may be missing; if present it is once, few, many or a size class.

V: TRBV27; J: TRBJ2-3; D: TRBD2; size: -; DNA: TGTGCCAGCAGTAGGCTTCGACTAGCGGGAGCGGGGGATACGCAGTATTTT; CDR3: CASSRLRLAGAGDTQYF
V: TRBV28; J: TRBJ1-5; D: TRBD1; size: -; DNA: TGTGCCAGCAGTTTTCAGGGGGGCTGGCAGCCCCAGCATTTT; CDR3: CASSFQGGWQPQHF
V: TRBV7-6; J: TRBJ2-7; D: -; size: -; DNA: TGTGCCAGCAGCTTAGGGCAGTACGAGCAGTACTTC; CDR3: CASSLGQYEQYF
V: TRBV7-9; J: TRBJ2-6; D: -; size: -; DNA: TGTGCCAGCAGCTTATCTTCAGCGGGGGCCAACGTCCTGACTTTC; CDR3: CASSLSSAGANVLTF
V: TRBV7-3; J: TRBJ2-2; D: -; size: -; DNA: TGTGCCAGCAGCTCCACAGGTACCGGGGAGCTGTTTTTT; CDR3: CASSSTGTGELFF
V: TRBV21-1; J: TRBJ1-4; D: -; size: -; DNA: TGTGCCAGCAGCGCGGAGGTGGAGCACCTTGCAACTAATGAAAAACTGTTTTTT; CDR3: CASSAEVEHLATNEKLFF
V: TRBV4-3; J: TRBJ1-3; D: -; size: -; DNA: TGCGCCAGCAGCCAAGATTTACAGGTGTGGGGAAACACCATATATTTT; CDR3: CASSQDLQVWGNTIYF
V: TRBV28; J: TRBJ2-5; D: TRBD2; size: -; DNA: TGTGCCAGCAGTGCCTCCGGGACTAGCGGGAGAGTTTCCCAAGAGACCCAGTACTTC; CDR3: CASSASGTSGRVSQETQYF
V: TRBV2; J: TRBJ2-7; D: TRBD2; size: -; DNA: TGTGCCAGCAGTATTAGCGGGAGGGCCTACGAGCAGTACTTC; CDR3: CASSISGRAYEQYF
V: TRBV18; J: TRBJ1-5; D: TRBD1; size: -; DNA: TGTGCCAGCTCACTACAGGGGAAGAAAGGGCAGCCCCAGCATTTT; CDR3: CASSLQGKKGQPQHF
V: TRBV30; J: TRBJ2-1; D: -; size: -; DNA: TGTGCCTGTCTCCCTGGACGGGATCATGAGCAGTTCTTC; CDR3: CACLPGRDHEQFF
V: TRBV19; J: TRBJ2-3; D: -; size: -; DNA: TGTGCCACCCAAGGGACTTCAACAGATACGCAGTATTTT; CDR3: CATQGTSTDTQYF
V: TRBV4-1; J: TRBJ2-7; D: -; size: -; DNA: TGCGCCAGCAGCCAAGATCCGGAGAGTGGGGACACCTACGAGCAGTACTTC; CDR3: CASSQDPESGDTYEQYF
V: TRBV27; J: TRBJ2-2; D: -; size: -; DNA: TGTGCCAGCAGGGGACAATCGAACACCGGGGAGCTGTTTTTT; CDR3: CASRGQSNTGELFF
V: TRBV27; J: TRBJ2-2; D: -; size: few; DNA: TGTGCCAGCAGTTTTTCAGGGAGGTACACCGGGGAGCTGTTTTTT; CDR3: CASSFSGRYTGELFF
V: TRBV7-6; J: TRBJ1-1; D: -; size: few; DNA: TGTGCCAGCAGACCAGGGATCCGGAGCACTGAAGCTTTCTTT; CDR3: CASRPGIRSTEAFF
V: TRBV19; J: TRBJ2-3; D: TRBD1; size: -; DNA: TGTGCCAGTAGTACGTCCGGGACAGCCTCAGATACGCAGTATTTT; CDR3: CASSTSGTASDTQYF